Listed here is a single T cell receptor beta chain. Its cognate antigen has yet to be identified. The sample holds no much larger clone one base away, and base qualities are not on file. This entry comes from a study of resident and recirculating memory T cells in vitiligo (dated by TCRdb to the late 2010s). General notes on the study: For TCR beta sequencing, each of a few stable vitiligo patients provided PBMCs and epidermis from shave biopsies taken at two lesional sites and two nonlesional sites. Right before genomic DNA was extracted using the Qiagen DNeasy Blood & Tissue Kit, the samples were homogenized with no cell sorting step. The human TCR beta sequencing was designed to test whether specific clones found in lesional vitiligo skin differed from the clones found in nonlesional skin and in blood.

Reading the germline V gene gives CDR1 MGHRA and CDR2 YSYEKL. From cysteine to phenylalanine, the CDR3 is 15 amino acids long. This entry keeps only the CDR3 DNA: 45 bases, framed from base 1. V loses 4 bases of germline sequence and J loses 0 bases, and the interval between the two ends is 11 bases. The immunoSEQ hsTCRB kit was used to amplify TCR beta chains from the genomic DNA. TCR beta libraries were sequenced on an Illumina MiSeq instrument by the immunoSEQ service. The original pipeline was this. Repertoire data were analyzed using the immunoSEQ Analyzer. TCRdb took this table from immuneACCESS and kept in-frame rearrangements with V and J called. Such tables lack part of the clones; where checked against another copy, unresolved V genes explain under half of the gap, and the rest is unexplained. That table is the source of V, J and clone size, and D and trimming were worked out from the DNA. A total of 75,000 to 85,000 clones appear in this sample, roughly 94% of them only once. The ten most abundant clones make up about 4.8% of the sample.

A patient's vitiligo counted as stable when the lesions had not changed at all during the previous 6 months. To count as stable, patients also needed to show no confetti depigmentation, which is a clinical sign of active vitiligo. Patients who had been treated within the previous three months were excluded. PBMCs were isolated from heparinized blood by Ficoll density gradient centrifugation and were subsequently flash-frozen. Broad study findings and their caveats: No unique dominant TCR clone was detected, and clonality varied among vitiligo lesions. Overlap and correlation analysis found no significant repertoire overlap between any two biopsies, even biopsies from the same patient, apart from each lesion compared with itself. TCR sequences were not conserved across biopsy sites or patients, suggesting that different T cell clones infiltrate different lesions, described as private specificity. Working out how much the T cell clones identified in the vitiligo lesions and the human Trm versus Tcm pools each contribute will require future mechanistic studies.

The TCR was taken from a male donor with vitiligo. Source material: blood. The V gene is TRBV4-1 and the J gene is TRBJ2-3; the best D guess is TRBD2, with 6 bases matching. CDR3 region: CASSRTGVSTDTQYF. The sequence in DNA is TGCGCCAGCAGCCGGACGGGGGTTAGCACAGATACGCAGTATTTT.